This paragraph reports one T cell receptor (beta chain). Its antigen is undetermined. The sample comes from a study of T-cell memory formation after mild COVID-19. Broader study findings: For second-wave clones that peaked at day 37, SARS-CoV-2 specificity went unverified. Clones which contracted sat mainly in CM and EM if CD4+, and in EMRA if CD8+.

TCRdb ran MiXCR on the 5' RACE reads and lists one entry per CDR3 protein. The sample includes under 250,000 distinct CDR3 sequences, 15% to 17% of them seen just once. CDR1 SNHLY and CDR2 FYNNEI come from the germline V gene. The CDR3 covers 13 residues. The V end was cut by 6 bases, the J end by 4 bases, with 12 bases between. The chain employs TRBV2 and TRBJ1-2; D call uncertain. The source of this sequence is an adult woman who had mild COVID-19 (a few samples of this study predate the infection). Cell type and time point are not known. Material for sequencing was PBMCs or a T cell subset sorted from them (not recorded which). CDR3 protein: CASRLGSLYGYTF. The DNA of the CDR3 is TGTGCCAGCAGACTGGGGTCTCTCTATGGCTACACCTTC.